The 5 T cell receptor beta chains presented below share a single source sample, sequenced in a study of blood T cell repertoires in COVID-19. The assay was immunoSEQ multiplex PCR, and TCRdb's table has in-frame clones only and misses some. The table includes more than 80,000 clones, roughly 88% detected once. Sequencing was carried out using peripheral blood. The origin of the receptors is a man older than 75 with acute or convalescent COVID-19.

This rearrangement joins TRBV30 to TRBJ2-3, with a possible D match to TRBD2 (6 bases). The germline V and J ends were trimmed by 4 bases and 4 bases, with 18 bases remaining between them. The CDR3 has 15 amino acids. Germline assignment: CDR1 GTSNPN and CDR2 SVGIG (reference sequence). The CDR3 nucleotides are TGTGCCTGGACCCCGGGCCAGGGAGGTTCAGATACGCAGTATTTT. This translates into CAWTPGQGGSDTQYF. Looking up the rest from reference TRBV30 and TRBJ2-3 gives the full variable domain: SQTIHQWPATLVQPVGSPLSLECTVEGTSNPNLYWYRQAAGRGLQLLFYSVGIGQISSEVPQNLSASRPQDRQFILSSKKLLLSDSGFYLCAWTPGQGGSDTQYFGPGTRLTVL.

The gene calls are TRBV11-2 and TRBJ1-5, with a possible D match to TRBD1 (5 bases). Between the trimmed V and J ends, which lost 5 bases and 0 bases, there was a span of 11 bases. Germline CDR1 SGHAT, CDR2 FQNNGV. The CDR3 runs 15 residues. CDR3 sequence: CASSPGVVSNQPQHF. The CDR3 DNA follows: TGTGCCAGCAGCCCGGGGGTAGTTAGCAATCAGCCCCAGCATTTT.

The gene calls are TRBV29-1 and TRBJ2-7; 8 bases line up with TRBD1. CDR1 SQVTM and CDR2 ANQGSEA come from the germline V gene. Trimming took 3 bases from V and 3 from J; bases not matched to a gene: 4. The length of the CDR3 is 13 residues. The CDR3 loop is CSVESDRGYEQYF. In nucleotides, the CDR3 is TGCAGCGTTGAGTCCGACAGGGGCTACGAGCAGTACTTC.

The rearrangement joins TRBV3-1 (or the pseudogene TRBV3-2) to TRBJ2-2; 8 nucleotides line up with TRBD2. CDR1 LGHDT and CDR2 YNNKEL come from the germline V gene (reference sequence). J was trimmed by 7 bases and V by 1 base; bases with no gene match: 14. CDR3 length equals 18 residues. CDR3: CASSQGPSGGSVGGELFF. For the CDR3, the DNA is TGTGCCAGCAGCCAAGGCCCAAGCGGGGGCAGCGTAGGCGGGGAGCTGTTTTTT.

This clone was seen only a few times. The rearrangement links TRBV14 to TRBJ1-2; TRBD1 aligns across 8 bases. From germline, CDR1 is SGHDN and CDR2 FVKESK. CDR3 length: 15 residues. After removal of 4 bases from V and 4 bases from J, the junction contained 8 bases not matched to a gene. The CDR3 sequence: CASSLRTGWSYGYTF. The CDR3 DNA reads TGTGCCAGCAGCCTCCGGACAGGGTGGAGCTATGGCTACACCTTC.